Listed here is a single T cell receptor (beta chain). The source of the sample is a study of lymphopenia after photon versus proton radiotherapy. Method: immunoSEQ multiplex PCR; TCRdb's copy keeps in-frame clones and lacks some. The sample contains approximately 66,000 clones, about 86% of which appear only once. The CDR3 consists of 13 residues. V lost 2 bases to trimming and J lost 4 bases, with 8 bases between them. Germline-derived CDR1 and CDR2 are SGHVS and FNYEAQ. The sequence came from a man between 35 and 55 years old with gastric cancer. The genes are TRBV7-6 and TRBJ1-1; no definite D call. Sequencing was performed on peripheral blood, taken from a patient treated with photon-based radiotherapy. CDR3 region: CASSLLRGTEAFF. For the CDR3, the DNA is TGTGCCAGCAGCTTACTTCGGGGCACTGAAGCTTTCTTT.